This T cell receptor beta chain was observed in a study of cytomegalovirus exposure and HLA in healthy donors. Losses at the gene ends were 1 base for V and 3 bases for J; bases not matched to a gene: 8. CDR1 is SGHTA and CDR2 is FQGTGA in the germline V gene. The CDR3 totals 16 residues. This clone turned up a few times. Its antigen is not identified. PCR used 60 Vbeta primers and 13 Jbeta primers. Here immunoSEQ multiplex PCR was the method, and the copy in TCRdb shows in-frame clones only, minus some. This sample yields some 140,000 clones, of which around 79% are seen a single time; about 3.1% belongs to the top ten. General study findings and limits: Likely technical artifact: a cluster of highly shared sequence variants.

Material: PBMCs. The source of this sequence is a female donor in good health and CMV-seronegative. The chain has TRBV7-3 and TRBJ2-7; 8 bases fit TRBD1. Here the CDR3 reads CASSLKGGTGYYEQYF. The CDR3 DNA reads TGTGCCAGCAGCTTAAAAGGAGGGACAGGCTACTACGAGCAGTACTTC. Drawing the rest from reference TRBV7-3 and TRBJ2-7, the complete variable domain is GAGVSQTPSNKVTEKGKYVELRCDPISGHTALYWYRQSLGQGPEFLIYFQGTGAADDSGLPNDRFFAVRPEGSVSTLKIQRTERGDSAVYLCASSLKGGTGYYEQYFGPGTRLTVT.